The T cell receptor beta chain described here comes from a study of blood T cell repertoires in COVID-19. For the study at large: From the United States, Italy and Spain came samples of acute and convalescent COVID-19. T cells, B-cell-depleted T cells, or PBMCs provided the cDNA or gDNA that served as material.

Germline loops: CDR1 SGHAT, CDR2 FQNNGV. Between the trimmed V and J ends, which lost 6 bases and 1 base, there was a span of 12 bases. There are 15 residues in the CDR3. The authors' processing: Cell counts per sample came from amplifying reference gene primers. TCRdb keeps only in-frame clones here, not all; method: immunoSEQ multiplex PCR. The DNA gave D and trimming, while V, J and clone size come from that table. The sample carries fewer than 200,000 clones, around four fifths recorded once. The receptor was derived from a woman aged 80 or over with COVID-19, enrolled during active disease. The sample comprised peripheral blood. The chain combines TRBV11-2 with TRBJ2-2; tentative D call: TRBD2 (5 bases). The CDR3 DNA is TGTGCCAGCAGACTGACTATGGTGAACACCGGGGAGCTGTTTTTT. It yields the protein CASRLTMVNTGELFF. The variable domain in full, with the rest retrieved from reference TRBV11-2 and TRBJ2-2, is EAGVAQSPRYKIIEKRQSVAFWCNPISGHATLYWYQQILGQGPKLLIQFQNNGVVDDSQLPKDRFSAERLKGVDSTLKIQPAKLEDSAVYLCASRLTMVNTGELFFGEGSRLTVL.